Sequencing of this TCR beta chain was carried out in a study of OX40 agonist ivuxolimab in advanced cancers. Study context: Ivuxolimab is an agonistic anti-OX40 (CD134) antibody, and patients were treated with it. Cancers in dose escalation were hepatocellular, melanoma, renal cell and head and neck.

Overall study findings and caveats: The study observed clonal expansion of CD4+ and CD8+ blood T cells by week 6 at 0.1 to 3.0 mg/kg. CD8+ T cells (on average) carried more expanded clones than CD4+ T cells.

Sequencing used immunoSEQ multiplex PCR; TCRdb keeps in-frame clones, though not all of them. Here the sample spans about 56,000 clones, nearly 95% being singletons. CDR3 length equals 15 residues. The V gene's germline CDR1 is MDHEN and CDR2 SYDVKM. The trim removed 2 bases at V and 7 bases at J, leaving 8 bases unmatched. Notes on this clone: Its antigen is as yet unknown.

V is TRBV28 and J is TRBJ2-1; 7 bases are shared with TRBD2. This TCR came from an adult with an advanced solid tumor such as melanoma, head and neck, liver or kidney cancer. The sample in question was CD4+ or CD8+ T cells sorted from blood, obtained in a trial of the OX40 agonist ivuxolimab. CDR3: CASSLGPGTKNEQFF. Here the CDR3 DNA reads TGTGCCAGCAGTTTAGGTCCAGGGACTAAGAATGAGCAGTTCTTC.